The rows below give T cell receptor beta chains drawn from one sample of a study of T cells after yellow fever vaccination. Using its own MiXCR run on the 5' RACE reads, TCRdb lists one record per CDR3 protein. The table has 450,000 to 600,000 distinct CDR3 sequences, less than 20% seen once; the top ten hold 15% to 20%. The input for sequencing was PBMCs, taken 4 to 6 days after the first yellow fever vaccination. These receptors all come from a man between 18 and 35 years old who received the YFV17D yellow fever vaccine. Both conserved end residues are part of each CDR3. A D gene is named only where the DNA matches it firmly. A clone size is listed for some rows: how often the clone was seen (once, few, many), or a class if it is expanded.

D gene: .
clone size: .
V gene: TRBV7-9
J gene: TRBJ2-1
CDR3 protein: CASSSTATYNEQFF
CDR3 DNA: TGTGCCAGCAGCTCAACAGCTACCTACAATGAGCAGTTCTTC

D gene: .
clone size: .
V gene: TRBV4-1
J gene: TRBJ1-5
CDR3 protein: CASSQDGTPGVDQPQHF
CDR3 DNA: TGCGCCAGCAGCCAAGACGGGACCCCCGGAGTCGATCAGCCCCAGCATTTT

D gene: TRBD2
clone size: few
V gene: TRBV11-1
J gene: TRBJ2-1
CDR3 protein: CASSSSPPQLAGVNEQFF
CDR3 DNA: TGTGCCAGCAGCTCCTCTCCCCCCCAACTAGCGGGAGTTAATGAGCAGTTCTTC

D gene: TRBD2
clone size: many
V gene: TRBV5-1
J gene: TRBJ2-5
CDR3 protein: CASSWRTGAGGEETQYF
CDR3 DNA: TGCGCCAGCAGCTGGAGAACCGGGGCGGGGGGGGAAGAGACCCAGTACTTC

D gene: .
clone size: few
V gene: TRBV30
J gene: TRBJ2-1
CDR3 protein: CAWSVFYEQFF
CDR3 DNA: TGTGCCTGGAGTGTATTCTATGAGCAGTTCTTC

D gene: .
clone size: .
V gene: TRBV6-1
J gene: TRBJ2-6
CDR3 protein: CASSERGIGANVLTF
CDR3 DNA: TGTGCCAGCAGTGAACGGGGGATTGGGGCCAACGTCCTGACTTTC

D gene: .
clone size: .
V gene: TRBV7-9
J gene: TRBJ1-2
CDR3 protein: CASSNAGAVYGYTF
CDR3 DNA: TGTGCCAGCAGCAACGCAGGGGCGGTCTATGGCTACACCTTC

D gene: TRBD2
clone size: many
V gene: TRBV7-2
J gene: TRBJ2-5
CDR3 protein: CASSLDGTSGETQYF
CDR3 DNA: TGTGCCAGCAGCTTAGACGGGACTAGCGGGGAGACCCAGTACTTC

D gene: .
clone size: many
V gene: TRBV5-5
J gene: TRBJ2-5
CDR3 protein: CASSLVSETQYF
CDR3 DNA: TGTGCCAGCAGCTTGGTATCGGAGACCCAGTACTTC

D gene: .
clone size: .
V gene: TRBV29-1
J gene: TRBJ1-2
CDR3 protein: CSVGNGGGYTF
CDR3 DNA: TGCAGCGTTGGCAATGGCGGGGGCTACACCTTC

D gene: .
clone size: many
V gene: TRBV5-6
J gene: TRBJ2-1
CDR3 protein: CASSFLNEQFF
CDR3 DNA: TGTGCCAGCAGCTTCTTGAATGAGCAGTTCTTC

D gene: .
clone size: .
V gene: TRBV19
J gene: TRBJ1-1
CDR3 protein: CASSIGRQKTEAFF
CDR3 DNA: TGTGCCAGTAGTATCGGGAGACAGAAGACTGAAGCTTTCTTT

D gene: .
clone size: .
V gene: TRBV5-5
J gene: TRBJ1-5
CDR3 protein: CASSFGRGTPGNPSQHF
CDR3 DNA: TGTGCCAGCAGCTTCGGGCGCGGCACCCCAGGGAATCCATCCCAGCATTTT

D gene: .
clone size: many
V gene: TRBV7-2
J gene: TRBJ1-5
CDR3 protein: CASSLQDRNQPQHF
CDR3 DNA: TGTGCCAGCAGCCTACAGGATCGCAATCAGCCCCAGCATTTT

D gene: TRBD1
clone size: few
V gene: TRBV13
J gene: TRBJ1-2
CDR3 protein: CASSSGTGRANYGYTF
CDR3 DNA: TGTGCCAGCAGCTCCGGGACAGGGCGAGCTAACTATGGCTACACCTTC

D gene: TRBD1
clone size: .
V gene: TRBV2
J gene: TRBJ1-1
CDR3 protein: CASSEQGQGRAFF
CDR3 DNA: TGTGCCAGCAGTGAACAAGGACAGGGGAGGGCTTTCTTT

D gene: .
clone size: many
V gene: TRBV5-4
J gene: TRBJ1-5
CDR3 protein: CASSYGSNQPQHF
CDR3 DNA: TGTGCCAGCAGCTACGGGAGCAATCAGCCCCAGCATTTT

D gene: TRBD1
clone size: .
V gene: TRBV5-1
J gene: TRBJ1-2
CDR3 protein: CASSLVGQGDYGYTF
CDR3 DNA: TGCGCCAGCAGCTTGGTTGGACAGGGGGACTATGGCTACACCTTC

D gene: .
clone size: few
V gene: TRBV4-1
J gene: TRBJ2-4
CDR3 protein: CASSQVGLSLAKNIQYF
CDR3 DNA: TGCGCCAGCAGCCAAGTGGGGCTATCACTAGCCAAAAACATTCAGTACTTC

D gene: .
clone size: few
V gene: TRBV4-1
J gene: TRBJ1-1
CDR3 protein: CASSQDRGGPRNTEAFF
CDR3 DNA: TGCGCCAGCAGCCAAGATAGAGGCGGGCCCAGAAACACTGAAGCTTTCTTT

D gene: TRBD1
clone size: .
V gene: TRBV29-1
J gene: TRBJ2-7
CDR3 protein: CSVEDLEGARPGEQYF
CDR3 DNA: TGCAGCGTTGAAGATCTTGAGGGGGCACGTCCGGGGGAGCAGTACTTC

D gene: TRBD2
clone size: few
V gene: TRBV20-1
J gene: TRBJ2-1
CDR3 protein: CSAPFTSGGDEQFF
CDR3 DNA: TGCAGTGCTCCATTTACTAGCGGGGGTGATGAGCAGTTCTTC

D gene: .
clone size: .
V gene: TRBV23-1
J gene: TRBJ1-5
CDR3 protein: CASSQCFLFGDQPQHF
CDR3 DNA: TGCGCCAGCAGTCAATGCTTCCTTTTCGGGGATCAGCCCCAGCATTTT

D gene: .
clone size: .
V gene: TRBV21-1
J gene: TRBJ2-3
CDR3 protein: CASSKRGYRVNTQYF
CDR3 DNA: TGTGCCAGCAGCAAGCGGGGCTACAGGGTGAATACGCAGTATTTT

D gene: .
clone size: few
V gene: TRBV5-1
J gene: TRBJ1-1
CDR3 protein: CASSFYDPGGAFF
CDR3 DNA: TGCGCCAGCAGCTTTTATGACCCCGGAGGCGCTTTCTTT

D gene: TRBD1
clone size: few
V gene: TRBV6-2/TRBV6-3
J gene: TRBJ2-4
CDR3 protein: CASSSAGTGTAKNIQYF
CDR3 DNA: TGTGCCAGCAGCTCAGCCGGGACAGGGACAGCCAAAAACATTCAGTACTTC

D gene: .
clone size: .
V gene: TRBV4-2
J gene: TRBJ2-3
CDR3 protein: CASSQDEVSGRGDTQYF
CDR3 DNA: TGTGCCAGCAGCCAAGATGAGGTTTCCGGCCGGGGGGATACGCAGTATTTT

D gene: .
clone size: .
V gene: TRBV12-3/TRBV12-4
J gene: TRBJ1-5
CDR3 protein: CASSLHFASNQPQHF
CDR3 DNA: TGTGCCAGCAGTTTGCACTTTGCTAGCAATCAGCCCCAGCATTTT

D gene: TRBD2
clone size: few
V gene: TRBV7-9
J gene: TRBJ2-1
CDR3 protein: CASLPGGSGAPYNEQFF
CDR3 DNA: TGTGCCAGCTTACCGGGGGGTAGCGGGGCCCCCTACAATGAGCAGTTCTTC

D gene: .
clone size: .
V gene: TRBV6-1
J gene: TRBJ2-3
CDR3 protein: CASMQSDTDTQYF
CDR3 DNA: TGTGCCAGCATGCAAAGCGACACAGATACGCAGTATTTT

D gene: .
clone size: few
V gene: TRBV4-3
J gene: TRBJ1-2
CDR3 protein: CASSQAAERDYGYTF
CDR3 DNA: TGCGCCAGCAGCCAAGCCGCAGAGAGGGACTATGGCTACACCTTC

D gene: .
clone size: few
V gene: TRBV28
J gene: TRBJ1-5
CDR3 protein: CASSPPRGWMPQHF
CDR3 DNA: TGTGCCAGCAGCCCACCCCGGGGTTGGATGCCCCAGCATTTT

D gene: .
clone size: .
V gene: TRBV7-9
J gene: TRBJ2-7
CDR3 protein: CASSRDVRRQYF
CDR3 DNA: TGTGCCAGCAGCAGGGACGTCCGCCGGCAGTACTTC

D gene: TRBD1
clone size: .
V gene: TRBV5-1
J gene: TRBJ2-2
CDR3 protein: CASSLDRGISKTGELFF
CDR3 DNA: TGCGCCAGCAGCTTGGACAGGGGGATATCAAAGACCGGGGAGCTGTTTTTT

D gene: .
clone size: few
V gene: TRBV10-3
J gene: TRBJ2-7
CDR3 protein: CATRDTAYEQYF
CDR3 DNA: TGTGCCACCAGAGACACAGCCTACGAGCAGTACTTC

D gene: .
clone size: .
V gene: TRBV5-1
J gene: TRBJ1-2
CDR3 protein: CASSSEVGRVYGYTF
CDR3 DNA: TGCGCCAGCAGCTCGGAGGTCGGACGAGTCTATGGCTACACCTTC

D gene: .
clone size: few
V gene: TRBV7-9
J gene: TRBJ1-5
CDR3 protein: CASSLAGGAQPQHF
CDR3 DNA: TGTGCCAGCAGCTTAGCCGGGGGGGCTCAGCCCCAGCATTTT

D gene: .
clone size: .
V gene: TRBV5-5
J gene: TRBJ1-1
CDR3 protein: CASSRETFEAFF
CDR3 DNA: TGTGCCAGCAGCCGCGAGACGTTTGAAGCTTTCTTT

D gene: .
clone size: .
V gene: TRBV5-1
J gene: TRBJ1-2
CDR3 protein: CASSPGGSANYGYTF
CDR3 DNA: TGCGCCAGCAGCCCGGGGGGGTCAGCTAACTATGGCTACACCTTC

D gene: .
clone size: .
V gene: TRBV30
J gene: TRBJ2-7
CDR3 protein: CAWGRVSYEQYF
CDR3 DNA: TGTGCCTGGGGCAGGGTCAGCTACGAGCAGTACTTC

D gene: .
clone size: .
V gene: TRBV5-1
J gene: TRBJ1-5
CDR3 protein: CASSFDSRNQPQHF
CDR3 DNA: TGCGCCAGCAGCTTCGACAGCCGCAATCAGCCCCAGCATTTT

D gene: TRBD2
clone size: .
V gene: TRBV6-5
J gene: TRBJ2-1
CDR3 protein: CASSYSHSGGYNEQFF
CDR3 DNA: TGTGCCAGCAGTTACTCCCACAGCGGGGGTTACAATGAGCAGTTCTTC

D gene: TRBD2
clone size: .
V gene: TRBV12-3/TRBV12-4
J gene: TRBJ2-2
CDR3 protein: CASSLLRGGPGELFF
CDR3 DNA: TGTGCCAGCAGTTTATTGCGGGGGGGCCCAGGGGAGCTGTTTTTT

D gene: TRBD2
clone size: .
V gene: TRBV9
J gene: TRBJ2-7
CDR3 protein: CASSAGTSGGEQYF
CDR3 DNA: TGTGCCAGCAGCGCCGGGACTAGCGGGGGCGAGCAGTACTTC

D gene: .
clone size: .
V gene: TRBV12-3/TRBV12-4
J gene: TRBJ1-4
CDR3 protein: CASSLAGSDEKLFF
CDR3 DNA: TGTGCCAGCAGTTTAGCAGGATCGGATGAAAAACTGTTTTTT